These T cell receptor beta chains were read from a single sample in a study of PD-L1 blockade in urothelial cancer. Here immunoSEQ multiplex PCR was the method, and the copy in TCRdb shows in-frame clones only, minus some. Among around 120,000 clones listed, more than 85% were seen once. The source was PBMCs, collected around atezolizumab (anti-PD-L1) treatment. These receptors all stem from a man aged 60 to 75 with urothelial cancer. The CDR3 runs from the conserved cysteine through the conserved F or W. The D gene is left open where the match is weak. Clone size is shown for a subset of rows, as once, few, many or a class of expanded clone.

NA TRBD2 TRBJ2-3 TRBV11-2 CASSEISGGISTDTQYF TGTGCCAGCAGCGAAATCAGCGGGGGGATAAGCACAGATACGCAGTATTTT
NA NA TRBJ1-1 TRBV4-3 CASSKGLNTEAFF TGCGCCAGCAGCAAGGGACTAAACACTGAAGCTTTCTTT
NA NA TRBJ2-3 TRBV11-2 CASSLQSGFTDTQYF TGTGCCAGCAGCCTGCAAAGCGGGTTCACAGATACGCAGTATTTT
NA NA TRBJ2-5 TRBV5-5 CASTRLGPQETQYF TGTGCCAGCACCCGTCTGGGGCCTCAAGAGACCCAGTACTTC
NA NA TRBJ2-5 TRBV10-3 CAISKQGRSTQETQYF TGTGCCATCAGTAAACAGGGACGGAGTACCCAAGAGACCCAGTACTTC
NA TRBD2 TRBJ2-5 TRBV5-1 CASSAGTSGGASAQYF TGCGCCAGCAGCGCGGGGACTAGCGGGGGGGCGTCCGCCCAGTACTTC
NA NA TRBJ2-3 TRBV4-1 CASSQDWWQDTQYF TGCGCCAGCAGCCAAGATTGGTGGCAAGATACGCAGTATTTT
NA NA TRBJ2-7 TRBV7-2 CASSLRGSIDEQYF TGTGCCAGCAGCTTACGTGGGAGTATCGACGAGCAGTACTTC
few NA TRBJ2-5 TRBV5-7 CASSCQGIRQETQYF TGTGCCAGCAGCTGTCAGGGAATCCGCCAAGAGACCCAGTACTTC
NA TRBD2 TRBJ2-1 TRBV9 CASSASLAGGVEQFF TGTGCCAGCAGCGCCTCTCTAGCGGGGGGAGTTGAGCAGTTCTTC
NA NA TRBJ2-3 TRBV6-1 CASSEAGGGGISSTDTQYF TGTGCCAGCAGTGAAGCGGGAGGTGGCGGGATATCTAGCACAGATACGCAGTATTTT
NA TRBD1 TRBJ2-7 TRBV11-2 CASSRGTGSYEQYF TGTGCCAGCAGCCGAGGGACAGGGAGCTACGAGCAGTACTTC
NA TRBD1 TRBJ2-7 TRBV28 CASSLGGTGRFFRF TGTGCCAGCAGTTTGGGCGGGACAGGACGTTTTTTCCGCTTC
NA NA TRBJ1-1 TRBV2 CASSEGGAWGAEAFF TGTGCCAGCAGTGAGGGGGGGGCCTGGGGAGCTGAAGCTTTCTTT
few TRBD1 TRBJ1-2 TRBV7-2 CASSLTGQVYGYTF TGTGCCAGCAGCTTAACTGGACAGGTCTATGGCTACACCTTC
NA NA TRBJ2-7 TRBV6-1 CASTRTENYEQYF TGTGCCAGCACCAGGACAGAGAACTACGAGCAGTACTTC
NA TRBD1 TRBJ2-1 TRBV19 CASSRSWGQGVLEQFF TGTGCCAGTAGTAGAAGTTGGGGACAGGGGGTTCTTGAGCAGTTCTTC
NA TRBD2 TRBJ2-1 TRBV5-4 CASSTGTSGRASYNEQFF TGTGCCAGCAGCACCGGGACTAGCGGGAGGGCCTCCTACAATGAGCAGTTCTTC
NA NA TRBJ1-5 TRBV19 CASSMSAGNQPQHF TGTGCCAGTAGTATGTCGGCGGGCAATCAGCCCCAGCATTTT
NA NA TRBJ1-3 TRBV15 CATSRDHGAGNTIYF TGTGCCACCAGCAGAGATCACGGAGCCGGAAACACCATATATTTT
few TRBD1 TRBJ1-6 TRBV18 CASSPQGQGYSPLHF TGTGCCAGCTCACCACAAGGACAGGGCTATTCACCCCTCCACTTT
NA NA TRBJ2-5 TRBV7-2 CASSLGRAETQYF TGTGCCAGCAGCTTAGGGAGGGCAGAGACCCAGTACTTC
NA NA TRBJ2-1 TRBV30 CAWSLVRSNNEQFF TGTGCCTGGAGTCTTGTCAGGTCTAACAATGAGCAGTTCTTC
NA TRBD2 TRBJ2-1 TRBV6-5 CASSYLAGDYEQFF TGTGCCAGCAGTTACCTAGCGGGGGATTATGAGCAGTTCTTC
NA NA TRBJ2-3 TRBV6-6 CASRPHSSAKDTQYF TGTGCCAGCAGACCCCATAGCTCCGCGAAAGATACGCAGTATTTT
NA TRBD2 TRBJ2-3 TRBV9 CASSVGGGSSDTQYF TGTGCCAGCAGCGTAGGGGGAGGGAGTTCAGATACGCAGTATTTT
NA TRBD1 TRBJ1-1 TRBV6-5 CASSRGQGSTEAFF TGTGCCAGCAGTCGGGGACAGGGGAGTACTGAAGCTTTCTTT
NA NA TRBJ2-7 TRBV7-8 CASSSRVRAGEQYF TGTGCCAGCAGCTCTCGGGTCAGGGCAGGCGAGCAGTACTTC
NA NA TRBJ1-4 TRBV6-5 CASSYQDSGKLFF TGTGCCAGCAGTTACCAGGACTCTGGTAAACTGTTTTTT
NA NA TRBJ2-3 TRBV5-1 CASSLAGDTQYF TGCGCCAGCAGCTTGGCCGGGGATACGCAGTATTTT
NA TRBD1 TRBJ2-6 TRBV4-2 CASSQEWDRVTLGANVLTF TGTGCCAGCAGCCAAGAGTGGGACAGGGTAACTCTTGGGGCCAACGTCCTGACTTTC
NA TRBD2 TRBJ2-7 TRBV19 CASSRLLAGVSYEQYF TGTGCCAGTAGTAGGTTACTAGCGGGAGTATCCTACGAGCAGTACTTC
NA NA TRBJ1-6 TRBV13 CASSAARGNSPLHF TGTGCCAGCAGCGCCGCCAGGGGAAATTCACCCCTCCACTTT
NA NA TRBJ2-5 TRBV28 CASSSPGILGAETQYF TGTGCCAGCAGCTCCCCGGGCATCCTGGGGGCAGAGACCCAGTACTTC
NA TRBD1 TRBJ1-3 TRBV9 CASSSLDRGPGNTIYF TGTGCCAGCAGCAGTCTGGACAGGGGCCCGGGAAACACCATATATTTT
NA TRBD1 TRBJ1-5 TRBV6-5 CASRQTGENQPQHF TGTGCCAGCCGCCAGACAGGGGAGAATCAGCCCCAGCATTTT
NA TRBD1 TRBJ2-4 TRBV10-2 CASREPGTGGDIQYF TGCGCCAGCAGGGAACCCGGGACAGGGGGGGACATTCAGTACTTC
NA TRBD2 TRBJ2-5 TRBV2 CASRGTRGQETQYF TGTGCCAGCAGAGGGACTAGAGGCCAAGAGACCCAGTACTTC
NA TRBD1 TRBJ2-3 TRBV5-1 CASREQGIETDTQYF TGCGCCAGCCGGGAACAGGGGATTGAGACAGATACGCAGTATTTT
NA TRBD1 TRBJ2-1 TRBV14 CASSGGTGSIPYNEQFF TGTGCCAGCAGCGGCGGGACAGGGAGCATCCCCTACAATGAGCAGTTCTTC
NA NA TRBJ1-1 TRBV19 CASGRTEAFF TGTGCCAGTGGGAGGACTGAAGCTTTCTTT
NA NA TRBJ1-2 TRBV7-3 CASSLAAGTYQPNYGYTF TGTGCCAGCAGCTTAGCGGCTGGTACATACCAACCTAACTATGGCTACACCTTC
NA NA TRBJ1-5 TRBV5-5 CASSLAAWGGYSNQPQHF TGTGCCAGCAGCTTGGCCGCATGGGGGGGGTATAGCAATCAGCCCCAGCATTTT
NA TRBD1 TRBJ1-5 TRBV6-1 CASVPGTGANQPQHF TGTGCCAGCGTTCCCGGGACAGGGGCAAATCAGCCCCAGCATTTT
NA NA TRBJ2-5 TRBV9 CASSDRGGDGETQYF TGTGCCAGCAGCGACCGCGGAGGGGATGGCGAGACCCAGTACTTC
NA NA TRBJ1-2 TRBV19 CASTNSWGDYGYTF TGTGCCAGTACCAACTCTTGGGGGGACTATGGCTACACCTTC
NA NA TRBJ2-3 TRBV19 CASRRAGTDTQYF TGTGCCAGTAGGCGGGCCGGAACAGATACGCAGTATTTT
NA NA TRBJ1-3 TRBV28 CASDSSSGNTIYF TGTGCCAGCGACTCAAGCTCTGGAAACACCATATATTTT
NA TRBD1 TRBJ1-3 TRBV10-3 CAISPGQVNGNTIYF TGTGCCATCAGCCCCGGACAGGTGAATGGAAACACCATATATTTT
NA TRBD1 TRBJ2-7 TRBV19 CASSIEDRGEQYF TGTGCCAGTAGTATAGAAGACAGGGGCGAGCAGTACTTC
NA TRBD1 TRBJ2-2 TRBV28 CASKEWDRGNTGELFF TGTGCCAGCAAGGAATGGGACAGGGGGAACACCGGGGAGCTGTTTTTT
NA NA TRBJ1-1 TRBV9 CASSVAMDTEAFF TGTGCCAGCAGCGTTGCGATGGACACTGAAGCTTTCTTT
NA TRBD1 TRBJ2-7 TRBV5-1 CASSHRQGAYEQYF TGCGCCAGCAGCCATCGACAGGGGGCTTACGAGCAGTACTTC
NA NA TRBJ2-3 TRBV10-2 CASSEPGQNQDTQYF TGCGCCAGCAGTGAGCCTGGACAGAACCAAGATACGCAGTATTTT
NA TRBD1 TRBJ2-7 TRBV27 CASSSRDRGRLGEQYF TGTGCCAGCAGTTCCCGGGACAGGGGGCGTTTGGGCGAGCAGTACTTC
NA TRBD1 TRBJ2-7 TRBV19 CASSPRNRGIYEQYF TGTGCCAGTTCGCCCCGTAACAGGGGGATCTACGAGCAGTACTTC
NA TRBD1 TRBJ2-2 TRBV9 CASSVVGQGHTGELFF TGTGCCAGCAGCGTAGTGGGACAGGGGCACACCGGGGAGCTGTTTTTT